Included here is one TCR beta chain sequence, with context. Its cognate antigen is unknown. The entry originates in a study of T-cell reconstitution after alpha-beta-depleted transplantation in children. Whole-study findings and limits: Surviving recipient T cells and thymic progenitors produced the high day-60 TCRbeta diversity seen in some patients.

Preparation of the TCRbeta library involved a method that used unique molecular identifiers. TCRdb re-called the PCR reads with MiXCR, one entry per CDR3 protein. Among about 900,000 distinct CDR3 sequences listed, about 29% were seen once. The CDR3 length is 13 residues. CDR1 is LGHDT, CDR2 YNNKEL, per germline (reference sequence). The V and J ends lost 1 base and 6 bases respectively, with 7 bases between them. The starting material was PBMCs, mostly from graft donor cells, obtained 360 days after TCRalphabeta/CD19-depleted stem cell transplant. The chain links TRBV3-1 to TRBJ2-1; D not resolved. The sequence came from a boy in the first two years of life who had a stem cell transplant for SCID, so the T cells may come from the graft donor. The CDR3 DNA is TGTGCCAGCAGCCAAGTTCCGGCCAATGAGCAGTTCTTC. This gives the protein CASSQVPANEQFF.